The 3 T cell receptor beta chains below come from one sample, sequenced in a study of naive and memory T cell subsets. Both TRBC1 and TRBC2 were covered by a beta constant-region primer of two equimolar oligonucleotides. Four rounds of PCR amplified the ligated cDNA using nested alpha and beta constant-region primers plus SP2. MiXCR was run by TCRdb on the UMI-ligation and nested PCR reads, yielding one entry per CDR3 protein. The sample lists about 160,000 distinct CDR3 sequences; about 23% were seen once. Study-wide points: Especially in CD8 cells, naive repertoires contained a few larger clonotypes, possibly CD45RA-re-expressing memory cells.

Their target antigens are unknown. The sample taken for sequencing was naive CD4+ T cells from blood. The receptors come from a human donor in good health.

This chain joins TRBV5-1 and TRBJ2-6; 7 nucleotides line up with TRBD2. The CDR3 has 16 residues. Germline V lookup: CDR1 SGHRS, CDR2 YFSETQ. The V and J ends lost 0 bases and 1 base, in that order; junction bases with no gene match: 1. The CDR3 region is CASSLVGGSGANVLTF. For the CDR3, the DNA is TGCGCCAGCAGCTTGGTCGGGGGGTCTGGGGCCAACGTCCTGACTTTC.

Remarks on this clonotype: Mismatch with germline at one junction end may stem from a read error. The gene calls are TRBV7-9 and TRBJ2-6, with 12 nucleotides matching TRBD2. The CDR3 sequence is 19 residues long. Germline V gives CDR1 SEHNR, CDR2 FQNEAQ (reference sequence). The CDR3 sequence is CVSSQKGLAGASGANVLTF. Here the CDR3 DNA reads TGTGTCAGCAGCCAGAAGGGACTAGCGGGTGCCTCTGGGGCCAACGTCCTGACTTTC.

CDR3 DNA sequence: TGCGCCAGCAGCTCAAAGTGGTTGACTGGGGTGAAGACCCAGTACTTC. Translated, it gives CASSSKWLTGVKTQYF. The chain couples TRBV5-1 to TRBJ2-5; no reliable D call. CDR1 and CDR2 from the germline V gene are SGHRS and YFSETQ. V was shortened by 3 bases and J by 6 bases, with 21 bases between the two germline ends. The CDR3 sequence is 16 residues long.